This TCR beta chain was retrieved from a study of blood T cell repertoires in COVID-19. Germline V lookup: CDR1 SGHAT, CDR2 FQDESV (reference sequence). V trimming: 11 bases; J trimming: 2 bases; junction bases outside the gene matches: 11. The CDR3 totals 14 residues. Authors' analysis steps: Amplification of reference gene primers provided the estimated nucleated cell counts. Some clones are missing from TCRdb's copy, which holds only in-frame ones; the method was immunoSEQ multiplex PCR. V, J and clone size reflect that table, while D and trimming were determined from the DNA. The sample records approximately 100,000 clones, over 85% being singletons.

This chain joins TRBV11-1 and TRBJ2-7; 8 bases map to TRBD2. Sequencing was performed on peripheral blood. The sequence derives from a man in his 70s with acute or convalescent COVID-19. DNA for the CDR3: TGTGCCGAGTTACGGGAGGGAGTCCCCTACGAGCAGTACTTC. Protein sequence: CAELREGVPYEQYF.